The rows below give T cell receptor beta chains drawn from one sample of a study of T cells in Graves' hyperthyroidism and ophthalmopathy. TCRdb reprocessed the multiplex PCR reads with MiXCR, giving one entry per CDR3 protein. The top ten clones hold 4.5% to 6% of a sample with approximately 600,000 distinct CDR3 sequences, approximately 15% of them seen once. The sample taken for sequencing was blood. The receptor set was obtained from a woman in her twenties or thirties with Graves' hyperthyroidism that later progressed to Graves' ophthalmopathy. Each CDR3 is given with its conserved first and last residue. Fields, in order: CDR3 length, D gene, V gene, J gene, clone size, CDR3 protein, CDR3 DNA. D genes are given only for firm matches. The size field is filled for only some rows; it gives once, few, many or a size class.

cdr3_length: 15; d_call: TRBD1; v_call: TRBV7-2; j_call: TRBJ2-3; clone_size: many; cdr3_aa: CASSPGQGAGDTQYF; cdr3_nt: TGTGCCAGCAGCCCTGGACAGGGGGCAGGAGATACGCAGTATTTT
cdr3_length: 16; d_call: NA; v_call: TRBV2; j_call: TRBJ2-1; clone_size: many; cdr3_aa: CASSENGRSSYNEQFF; cdr3_nt: TGTGCCAGCAGTGAAAATGGTCGGAGCTCCTACAATGAGCAGTTCTTC
cdr3_length: 12; d_call: NA; v_call: TRBV9; j_call: TRBJ1-2; clone_size: few; cdr3_aa: CASSTGRLSYTF; cdr3_nt: TGTGCCAGCAGCACCGGCAGGCTCAGCTACACCTTC
cdr3_length: 13; d_call: NA; v_call: TRBV6-1; j_call: TRBJ2-1; clone_size: many; cdr3_aa: CASSSGGTNEQFF; cdr3_nt: TGTGCCAGCAGTTCCGGGGGAACCAATGAGCAGTTCTTC
cdr3_length: 15; d_call: NA; v_call: TRBV5-6; j_call: TRBJ1-2; clone_size: many; cdr3_aa: CASSLGGQVRYGYTF; cdr3_nt: TGTGCCAGCAGCTTAGGTGGGCAGGTCCGCTATGGCTACACCTTC
cdr3_length: 12; d_call: NA; v_call: TRBV27; j_call: TRBJ2-7; clone_size: few; cdr3_aa: CASKKGPYEQYF; cdr3_nt: TGTGCCAGCAAAAAAGGCCCCTACGAGCAGTACTTC
cdr3_length: 15; d_call: NA; v_call: TRBV19; j_call: TRBJ2-6; clone_size: few; cdr3_aa: CASSMQGPGANVLTF; cdr3_nt: TGTGCCAGTAGTATGCAAGGACCTGGGGCCAACGTCCTGACTTTC
cdr3_length: 19; d_call: TRBD2; v_call: TRBV6-2/TRBV6-3; j_call: TRBJ2-1; clone_size: many; cdr3_aa: CASSNLAGGYPSSYNEQFF; cdr3_nt: TGTGCCAGCAGTAACCTAGCGGGAGGTTATCCTAGCTCCTACAATGAGCAGTTCTTC
cdr3_length: 15; d_call: NA; v_call: TRBV6-1; j_call: TRBJ1-1; clone_size: many; cdr3_aa: CASSRDSSLNTEAFF; cdr3_nt: TGTGCCAGCAGCCGTGACAGTTCATTGAACACTGAAGCTTTCTTT
cdr3_length: 13; d_call: TRBD2; v_call: TRBV2; j_call: TRBJ2-1; clone_size: many; cdr3_aa: CASTVTSGNEQFF; cdr3_nt: TGTGCCAGCACTGTGACTAGCGGCAATGAGCAGTTCTTC
cdr3_length: 16; d_call: NA; v_call: TRBV10-3; j_call: TRBJ2-2; clone_size: NA; cdr3_aa: CAISALPRTNTGELFF; cdr3_nt: TGTGCCATCAGTGCTCTCCCGAGGACGAACACCGGGGAGCTGTTTTTT
cdr3_length: 18; d_call: NA; v_call: TRBV9; j_call: TRBJ1-5; clone_size: many; cdr3_aa: CASSKDAGPIFSNQPQHF; cdr3_nt: TGTGCCAGCAGTAAGGACGCCGGCCCCATCTTTAGCAATCAGCCCCAGCATTTT
cdr3_length: 14; d_call: NA; v_call: TRBV10-3; j_call: TRBJ2-7; clone_size: many; cdr3_aa: CATQLAVMGSEQYF; cdr3_nt: TGTGCCACCCAGTTAGCGGTTATGGGGTCCGAGCAGTACTTC
cdr3_length: 15; d_call: NA; v_call: TRBV9; j_call: TRBJ2-1; clone_size: NA; cdr3_aa: CASSVVSGSDNEQFF; cdr3_nt: TGTGCCAGCAGCGTAGTATCGGGATCCGACAATGAGCAGTTCTTC
cdr3_length: 17; d_call: NA; v_call: TRBV18; j_call: TRBJ1-4; clone_size: NA; cdr3_aa: CASSPLIRQDLNEKLFF; cdr3_nt: TGTGCCAGCTCACCCTTAATTCGACAGGATCTAAATGAAAAACTGTTTTTT
cdr3_length: 15; d_call: NA; v_call: TRBV10-3; j_call: TRBJ2-4; clone_size: NA; cdr3_aa: CAISEGDLAKNIQYF; cdr3_nt: TGTGCCATCAGTGAGGGGGATTTAGCCAAAAACATTCAGTACTTC
cdr3_length: 19; d_call: NA; v_call: TRBV3-1; j_call: TRBJ1-6; clone_size: NA; cdr3_aa: CASSQDLPQAAGLNSPLHF; cdr3_nt: TGTGCCAGCAGCCAAGACCTACCCCAAGCGGCAGGGCTTAATTCACCCCTCCACTTT
cdr3_length: 12; d_call: NA; v_call: TRBV19; j_call: TRBJ1-1; clone_size: many; cdr3_aa: CASSIRGAEAFF; cdr3_nt: TGTGCCAGTAGTATCCGGGGGGCTGAAGCTTTCTTT
cdr3_length: 16; d_call: NA; v_call: TRBV12-3/TRBV12-4; j_call: TRBJ1-2; clone_size: many; cdr3_aa: CASSSPRSLANYGYTF; cdr3_nt: TGTGCCAGCAGTTCTCCGCGTTCCTTAGCTAACTATGGCTACACCTTC
cdr3_length: 14; d_call: NA; v_call: TRBV30; j_call: TRBJ2-3; clone_size: few; cdr3_aa: CAWSSYRGTDTQYF; cdr3_nt: TGTGCCTGGAGTTCCTACAGGGGCACAGATACGCAGTATTTT
cdr3_length: 13; d_call: NA; v_call: TRBV11-2; j_call: TRBJ2-3; clone_size: many; cdr3_aa: CASSLSLPDTQYF; cdr3_nt: TGTGCCAGCAGCTTATCCCTGCCAGATACGCAGTATTTT
cdr3_length: 17; d_call: TRBD2; v_call: TRBV20-1; j_call: TRBJ2-2; clone_size: many; cdr3_aa: CSARDRELAASTGELFF; cdr3_nt: TGCAGTGCTAGAGATCGTGAGCTAGCGGCTAGCACCGGGGAGCTGTTTTTT
cdr3_length: 13; d_call: NA; v_call: TRBV7-9; j_call: TRBJ2-5; clone_size: many; cdr3_aa: CASSLGGEGAQYF; cdr3_nt: TGTGCCAGCAGCTTAGGCGGAGAAGGGGCCCAGTACTTC
cdr3_length: 15; d_call: TRBD2; v_call: TRBV5-1; j_call: TRBJ2-1; clone_size: many; cdr3_aa: CASSLGLAGAIEQFF; cdr3_nt: TGCGCCAGCAGCTTGGGACTAGCGGGAGCTATTGAGCAGTTCTTC
cdr3_length: 14; d_call: NA; v_call: TRBV12-3/TRBV12-4; j_call: TRBJ2-3; clone_size: many; cdr3_aa: CASSLPTDTDTQYF; cdr3_nt: TGTGCCAGCAGTTTACCGACAGACACAGATACGCAGTATTTT
cdr3_length: 15; d_call: TRBD1; v_call: TRBV28; j_call: TRBJ2-1; clone_size: many; cdr3_aa: CASRRGQGLYNEQFF; cdr3_nt: TGTGCCAGCAGAAGGGGACAGGGCCTCTACAATGAGCAGTTCTTC
cdr3_length: 16; d_call: NA; v_call: TRBV7-2; j_call: TRBJ2-3; clone_size: many; cdr3_aa: CASSLVVGGDPDTQYF; cdr3_nt: TGTGCCAGCAGCTTAGTGGTTGGTGGGGATCCAGATACGCAGTATTTT
cdr3_length: 13; d_call: NA; v_call: TRBV5-1; j_call: TRBJ2-7; clone_size: NA; cdr3_aa: CASRVGTPHEQYF; cdr3_nt: TGCGCCAGCAGAGTGGGAACCCCCCACGAGCAGTACTTC
cdr3_length: 17; d_call: NA; v_call: TRBV20-1; j_call: TRBJ1-4; clone_size: few; cdr3_aa: CSARDLGRSSTSEKLFF; cdr3_nt: TGCAGTGCTAGAGATCTCGGGCGTTCCTCAACTAGTGAAAAACTGTTTTTT
cdr3_length: 14; d_call: NA; v_call: TRBV7-3; j_call: TRBJ2-1; clone_size: few; cdr3_aa: CASSLGGLVQEQFF; cdr3_nt: TGTGCCAGCAGCTTAGGGGGACTGGTCCAGGAGCAGTTCTTC
cdr3_length: 17; d_call: TRBD2; v_call: TRBV20-1; j_call: TRBJ2-1; clone_size: many; cdr3_aa: CSANRDWIGRSYNEQFF; cdr3_nt: TGCAGTGCTAACCGGGACTGGATCGGGAGGAGCTACAATGAGCAGTTCTTC
cdr3_length: 14; d_call: TRBD1; v_call: TRBV12-3/TRBV12-4; j_call: TRBJ2-1; clone_size: many; cdr3_aa: CASSSGTANNEQFF; cdr3_nt: TGTGCCAGCAGTTCCGGGACAGCCAACAATGAGCAGTTCTTC
cdr3_length: 16; d_call: NA; v_call: TRBV2; j_call: TRBJ2-5; clone_size: many; cdr3_aa: CASSARRKAVQETQYF; cdr3_nt: TGTGCCAGCAGTGCCCGACGTAAGGCGGTCCAAGAGACCCAGTACTTC
cdr3_length: 15; d_call: TRBD2; v_call: TRBV19; j_call: TRBJ2-1; clone_size: NA; cdr3_aa: CASTGLAGAYNEQFF; cdr3_nt: TGTGCCAGTACCGGACTAGCGGGGGCCTACAATGAGCAGTTCTTC
cdr3_length: 15; d_call: NA; v_call: TRBV28; j_call: TRBJ1-1; clone_size: many; cdr3_aa: CATLGKGVRYTEAFF; cdr3_nt: TGTGCGACGCTCGGAAAGGGCGTGAGGTACACTGAAGCTTTCTTT
cdr3_length: 12; d_call: NA; v_call: TRBV28; j_call: TRBJ1-1; clone_size: NA; cdr3_aa: CASNSGVSEAFF; cdr3_nt: TGTGCCAGCAATTCCGGGGTCTCTGAAGCTTTCTTT
cdr3_length: 11; d_call: NA; v_call: TRBV12-3/TRBV12-4; j_call: TRBJ2-7; clone_size: many; cdr3_aa: CASSSPGEQYF; cdr3_nt: TGTGCCAGCAGTTCCCCGGGGGAGCAGTACTTC
cdr3_length: 19; d_call: TRBD2; v_call: TRBV12-3/TRBV12-4; j_call: TRBJ2-5; clone_size: many; cdr3_aa: CASSFVLREGGPSEETQYF; cdr3_nt: TGTGCCAGCAGTTTTGTGTTGCGGGAGGGGGGTCCGTCGGAGGAGACCCAGTACTTC
cdr3_length: 14; d_call: NA; v_call: TRBV5-1; j_call: TRBJ1-2; clone_size: many; cdr3_aa: CASSLPDSFHGYTF; cdr3_nt: TGCGCCAGCAGCTTGCCGGACAGCTTCCATGGCTACACCTTC
cdr3_length: 14; d_call: TRBD2; v_call: TRBV10-3; j_call: TRBJ2-1; clone_size: many; cdr3_aa: CAISGRLAGLGQFF; cdr3_nt: TGTGCCATCAGTGGGCGACTAGCGGGACTAGGGCAGTTCTTC
cdr3_length: 14; d_call: TRBD1; v_call: TRBV2; j_call: TRBJ2-7; clone_size: many; cdr3_aa: CASRRGTGSYEQYF; cdr3_nt: TGTGCCAGCAGACGCGGGACAGGATCCTACGAGCAGTACTTC
cdr3_length: 15; d_call: TRBD1; v_call: TRBV28; j_call: TRBJ1-6; clone_size: NA; cdr3_aa: CASSLQGAPNSPLHF; cdr3_nt: TGTGCCAGCAGTTTACAGGGGGCCCCTAATTCACCCCTCCACTTT
cdr3_length: 15; d_call: TRBD2; v_call: TRBV6-2/TRBV6-3; j_call: TRBJ2-3; clone_size: many; cdr3_aa: CASTRLAVRTDTQYF; cdr3_nt: TGTGCCAGCACAAGACTAGCTGTACGCACAGATACGCAGTATTTT
cdr3_length: 14; d_call: TRBD2; v_call: TRBV20-1; j_call: TRBJ2-3; clone_size: many; cdr3_aa: CSASQAGGRDTQYF; cdr3_nt: TGCAGTGCTAGTCAAGCGGGAGGACGAGATACGCAGTATTTT
cdr3_length: 16; d_call: NA; v_call: TRBV15; j_call: TRBJ2-2; clone_size: many; cdr3_aa: CATSRGYEDDGGELFF; cdr3_nt: TGTGCCACCAGCAGAGGATATGAGGATGATGGCGGGGAGCTGTTTTTT